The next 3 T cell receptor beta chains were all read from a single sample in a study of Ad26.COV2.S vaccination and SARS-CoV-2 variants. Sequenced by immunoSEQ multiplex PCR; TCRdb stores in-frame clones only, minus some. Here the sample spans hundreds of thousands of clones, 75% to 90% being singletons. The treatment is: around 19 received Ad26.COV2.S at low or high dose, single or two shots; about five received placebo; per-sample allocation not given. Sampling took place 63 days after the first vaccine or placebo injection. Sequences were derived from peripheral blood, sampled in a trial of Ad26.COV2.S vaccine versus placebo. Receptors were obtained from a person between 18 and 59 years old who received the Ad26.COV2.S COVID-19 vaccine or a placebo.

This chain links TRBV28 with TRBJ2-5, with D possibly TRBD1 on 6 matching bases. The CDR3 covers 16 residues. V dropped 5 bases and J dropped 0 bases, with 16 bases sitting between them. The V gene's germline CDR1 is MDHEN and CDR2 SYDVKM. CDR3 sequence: CASSLRRTEYQETQYF. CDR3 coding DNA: TGTGCCAGCAGTCTTCGAAGGACAGAGTACCAAGAGACCCAGTACTTC.

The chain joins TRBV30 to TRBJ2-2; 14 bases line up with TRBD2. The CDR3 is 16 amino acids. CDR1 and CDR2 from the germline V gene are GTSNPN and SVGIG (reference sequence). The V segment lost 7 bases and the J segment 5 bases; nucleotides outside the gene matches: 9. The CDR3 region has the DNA TGTGCCTTGACGTCCGGGACTAGCGGGAGAACCGGGGAGCTGTTTTTT. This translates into CALTSGTSGRTGELFF.

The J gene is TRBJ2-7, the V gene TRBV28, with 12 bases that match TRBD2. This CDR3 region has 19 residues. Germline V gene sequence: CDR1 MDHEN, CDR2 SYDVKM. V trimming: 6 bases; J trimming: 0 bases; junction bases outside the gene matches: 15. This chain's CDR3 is CASRKKSGTSGQNSYEQYF. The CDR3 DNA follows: TGTGCCAGCAGAAAAAAATCCGGGACTAGCGGGCAAAACTCCTACGAGCAGTACTTC.